This TCR beta chain was sequenced in a study of cytomegalovirus exposure and HLA in healthy donors. The study, taken as a whole, reports: Most observed TCR sequences were rare, whereas some public TCRs were detected in many donors. Per published reports, the classifier diagnosed cytomegalovirus status with high specificity and sensitivity.

V lost 5 bases to trimming and J lost 2 bases; unmatched junction nucleotides: 12. The CDR3 spans 17 residues. Per the germline V gene, CDR1 is LNHDA and CDR2 is SQIVND (reference sequence). Turning to this clone: Its antigen remains unidentified.

Measured with immunoSEQ multiplex PCR; TCRdb has only the in-frame clones, and not every one. The sample carries about 280,000 clones, approximately 83% recorded once. The donors were members of the validation cohort comprising 100 to 150 subjects, separate from the roughly 700-subject first cohort. Sequenced: PBMCs. The rearrangement uses TRBV19 and TRBJ2-7; 10 nucleotides align to TRBD2. The receptor comes from a woman aged 18-29 years in good health and CMV-seronegative. CDR3 nucleotides: TGTGCCAGTAGTCAAACTCCGGGACTAGCGATCCCCTACGAGCAGTACTTC. Protein sequence: CASSQTPGLAIPYEQYF.